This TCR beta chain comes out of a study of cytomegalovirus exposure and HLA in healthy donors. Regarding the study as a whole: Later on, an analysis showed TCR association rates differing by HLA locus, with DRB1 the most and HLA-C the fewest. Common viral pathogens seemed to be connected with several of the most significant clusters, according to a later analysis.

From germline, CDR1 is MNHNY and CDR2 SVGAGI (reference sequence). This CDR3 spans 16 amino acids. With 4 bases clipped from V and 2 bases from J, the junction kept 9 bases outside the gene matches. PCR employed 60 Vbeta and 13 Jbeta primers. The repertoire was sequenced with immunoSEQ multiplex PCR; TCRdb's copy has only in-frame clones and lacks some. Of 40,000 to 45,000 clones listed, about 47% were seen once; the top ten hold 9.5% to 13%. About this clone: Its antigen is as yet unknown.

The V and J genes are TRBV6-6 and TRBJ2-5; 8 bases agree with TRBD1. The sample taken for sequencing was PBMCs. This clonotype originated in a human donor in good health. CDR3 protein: CASSSSGTGGQETQYF. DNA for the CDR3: TGTGCCAGCAGTTCTTCCGGGACAGGAGGACAAGAGACCCAGTACTTC.